This T cell receptor beta chain originates from a study of circulating and synovial CD4+ cells in juvenile arthritis. Overall study results and limits: Bulk blood CD4 repertoires were more diverse than these. Compared with bulk blood, circulating pathogenic-like lymphocytes shared substantially more CDR3 sequences with synovial T cells.

Germline assignment: CDR1 MNHNS and CDR2 SASEGT. Trimming shortened V by 5 bases and J by 4 bases, and 15 bases separated the two germline ends. This CDR3 has 14 amino acids. As for this clone: The antigen is not known.

The table came from immunoSEQ multiplex PCR; TCRdb's copy has only in-frame clones and leaves some out. Counted here are 30,000 to 40,000 clones, nearly 97% occurring once; the ten biggest clones make up less than 0.2%. Sequencing was performed on CD4+ T cells from blood. V is TRBV6-1 and J is TRBJ2-7, with D unresolved. This TCR came from a human donor with juvenile idiopathic arthritis. The CDR3, as DNA: TGTGCCAGCAGTAAACGGCGGTTATTATACGAGCAGTACTTC. This encodes CASSKRRLLYEQYF.